This is a list of T cell receptor beta chains from one sample in a study of T cell responses to AZD1222 COVID-19 vaccine. Profiled with immunoSEQ multiplex PCR; TCRdb holds only in-frame clones, not every one. The sample has around 160,000 clones; roughly 94% are singletons. The sample consisted of peripheral blood, taken 28 days after the second AZD1222 dose. The receptors originated from an adult who received the AZD1222 COVID-19 vaccine. Both conserved end residues are part of each CDR3. The D gene is left open where the match is weak. For some rows the clone size is stated as once, few or many, or as a class when expanded; others skip it.

size: once
J: TRBJ1-2
V: TRBV15
D: .
CDR3: CATSRIRETNYGYTF
DNA: TGTGCCACCAGCAGGATCCGAGAAACTAACTATGGCTACACCTTC

size: .
J: TRBJ1-1
V: TRBV7-2
D: .
CDR3: CASSPFGGLEAFF
DNA: TGTGCCAGCAGCCCCTTCGGAGGGCTTGAAGCTTTCTTT

size: .
J: TRBJ2-1
V: TRBV7-6
D: .
CDR3: CASSGGPYNEQFF
DNA: TGTGCCAGCAGCGGAGGACCCTACAATGAGCAGTTCTTC

size: .
J: TRBJ2-3
V: TRBV2
D: TRBD2
CDR3: CASPRGRLAGLSTDTQYF
DNA: TGTGCCAGCCCTAGAGGGCGTCTAGCGGGACTAAGCACAGATACGCAGTATTTT

size: .
J: TRBJ2-1
V: TRBV19
D: .
CDR3: CASSIGTYNEQFF
DNA: TGTGCCAGTAGTATAGGGACTTACAATGAGCAGTTCTTC

size: .
J: TRBJ1-4
V: TRBV9
D: .
CDR3: CASSVSPNGEKLFF
DNA: TGTGCCAGCAGCGTCAGCCCGAACGGTGAAAAACTGTTTTTT

size: .
J: TRBJ2-5
V: TRBV5-4
D: TRBD2
CDR3: CASSKTSGREETQYF
DNA: TGTGCCAGCAGCAAGACTAGCGGGAGGGAGGAGACCCAGTACTTC

size: .
J: TRBJ2-1
V: TRBV5-5
D: TRBD2
CDR3: CASSSGLAGGANNEQFF
DNA: TGTGCCAGCAGCTCCGGACTAGCGGGAGGGGCAAACAATGAGCAGTTCTTC

size: .
J: TRBJ1-2
V: TRBV28
D: .
CDR3: CASSFTGGGRDYTF
DNA: TGTGCCAGCAGTTTTACGGGAGGTGGACGAGACTACACCTTC

size: .
J: TRBJ2-5
V: TRBV5-1
D: .
CDR3: CASSKDGLGQETQYF
DNA: TGCGCCAGCAGCAAAGACGGCCTGGGGCAAGAGACCCAGTACTTC

size: .
J: TRBJ2-2
V: TRBV3-1/TRBV3-2
D: .
CDR3: CASSQQGRDPGELFF
DNA: TGTGCCAGCAGCCAGCAGGGAAGGGATCCCGGGGAGCTGTTTTTT

size: .
J: TRBJ2-7
V: TRBV10-3
D: .
CDR3: CAISELDIPYEQYF
DNA: TGTGCCATCAGTGAGTTGGATATTCCCTACGAGCAGTACTTC

size: few
J: TRBJ2-7
V: TRBV4-1
D: .
CDR3: CASSQGGQGNGEQYF
DNA: TGCGCCAGCAGCCAAGGGGGGCAGGGGAATGGGGAGCAGTACTTC

size: .
J: TRBJ1-5
V: TRBV9
D: .
CDR3: CASSVGGVSQPQHF
DNA: TGTGCCAGCAGCGTAGGAGGGGTCAGTCAGCCCCAGCATTTT

size: .
J: TRBJ1-5
V: TRBV30
D: .
CDR3: CAWSVGSHENQPQHF
DNA: TGTGCCTGGAGTGTAGGGAGTCACGAGAATCAGCCCCAGCATTTT

size: .
J: TRBJ2-1
V: TRBV3-1/TRBV3-2
D: .
CDR3: CASSQGLYWEQFF
DNA: TGTGCCAGCAGCCAAGGACTGTACTGGGAGCAGTTCTTC

size: .
J: TRBJ2-3
V: TRBV28
D: .
CDR3: CASSHASQTDTQYF
DNA: TGTGCCAGCAGCCATGCCTCACAGACAGATACGCAGTATTTT

size: .
J: TRBJ2-7
V: TRBV4-1
D: TRBD2
CDR3: CASSQDRFGLAVPYEQYF
DNA: TGCGCCAGCAGCCAAGATAGATTTGGGCTAGCGGTCCCCTACGAGCAGTACTTC

size: .
J: TRBJ1-2
V: TRBV28
D: TRBD1
CDR3: CASSPRQGAYTF
DNA: TGTGCCAGCAGTCCGAGACAGGGTGCCTACACCTTC

size: .
J: TRBJ1-5
V: TRBV20-1
D: .
CDR3: CSASGGLINQPQHF
DNA: TGCAGTGCTAGTGGGGGGCTGATAAATCAGCCCCAGCATTTT

size: .
J: TRBJ2-5
V: TRBV6-2/TRBV6-3
D: .
CDR3: CASSSVRTGYGTQYF
DNA: TGTGCCAGCAGTTCCGTCCGTACAGGGTATGGGACCCAGTACTTC

size: .
J: TRBJ1-5
V: TRBV15
D: .
CDR3: CATSRSKGVGQPQHF
DNA: TGTGCCACCAGCAGAAGTAAAGGGGTCGGTCAGCCCCAGCATTTT

size: .
J: TRBJ1-1
V: TRBV10-2
D: TRBD1
CDR3: CASSDRGGSTEAFF
DNA: TGCGCCAGCAGTGACAGGGGGGGGAGCACTGAAGCTTTCTTT

size: .
J: TRBJ2-1
V: TRBV11-3
D: TRBD2
CDR3: CASSRGLAGAEQFF
DNA: TGTGCCAGCAGCCGGGGACTAGCGGGAGCCGAGCAGTTCTTC

size: once
J: TRBJ1-1
V: TRBV20-1
D: .
CDR3: CSARSGREAFF
DNA: TGCAGTGCGAGATCCGGCAGGGAAGCTTTCTTT

size: .
J: TRBJ2-1
V: TRBV7-2
D: .
CDR3: CASGDFYNEQFF
DNA: TGTGCCAGCGGAGACTTTTACAATGAGCAGTTCTTC

size: .
J: TRBJ2-5
V: TRBV15
D: TRBD2
CDR3: CATSRVSGTSGLQETQYF
DNA: TGTGCCACCAGCAGAGTTTCCGGGACTAGCGGGCTACAAGAGACCCAGTACTTC

size: .
J: TRBJ2-5
V: TRBV28
D: TRBD1
CDR3: CASSSPDRAETQYF
DNA: TGTGCCAGCAGTTCCCCGGACAGGGCAGAGACCCAGTACTTC

size: .
J: TRBJ2-2
V: TRBV4-1
D: TRBD1
CDR3: CASSPGTGNTGELFF
DNA: TGCGCCAGCAGCCCTGGGACAGGCAACACCGGGGAGCTGTTTTTT

size: .
J: TRBJ1-1
V: TRBV27
D: .
CDR3: CASSRTGTPNTEAFF
DNA: TGTGCCAGCAGTAGGACCGGGACACCCAACACTGAAGCTTTCTTT

size: once
J: TRBJ1-1
V: TRBV28
D: .
CDR3: CATSDLNTEAFF
DNA: TGTGCCACCTCAGACTTGAACACTGAAGCTTTCTTT

size: .
J: TRBJ1-2
V: TRBV7-9
D: .
CDR3: CASSHGPVGYTF
DNA: TGTGCCAGCAGCCACGGGCCAGTGGGCTACACCTTC

size: .
J: TRBJ2-7
V: TRBV19
D: .
CDR3: CASSFRYEQYF
DNA: TGTGCCAGTAGTTTCCGTTACGAGCAGTACTTC

size: .
J: TRBJ1-1
V: TRBV25-1
D: .
CDR3: CASSPGRTEAFF
DNA: TGTGCCAGCAGCCCAGGGAGAACTGAAGCTTTCTTT

size: .
J: TRBJ1-5
V: TRBV4-1
D: .
CDR3: CASSLAGQRQPQHF
DNA: TGCGCCAGCAGTCTAGCAGGGCAGCGACAGCCCCAGCATTTT

size: .
J: TRBJ1-6
V: TRBV7-9
D: TRBD1
CDR3: CASSLDGTGVFSPLHF
DNA: TGTGCCAGCAGCTTAGACGGGACAGGGGTGTTTTCACCCCTCCACTTT

size: .
J: TRBJ1-1
V: TRBV5-4
D: .
CDR3: CASSFNTEAFF
DNA: TGTGCCAGCAGCTTTAACACTGAAGCTTTCTTT

size: .
J: TRBJ2-4
V: TRBV3-1/TRBV3-2
D: .
CDR3: CASSLAVAKNIQYF
DNA: TGTGCCAGCAGCCTGGCGGTAGCCAAAAACATTCAGTACTTC

size: .
J: TRBJ2-7
V: TRBV20-1
D: TRBD2
CDR3: CSELAGDEQYF
DNA: TGCAGTGAACTAGCGGGAGACGAGCAGTACTTC

size: .
J: TRBJ1-3
V: TRBV5-1
D: .
CDR3: CASSAASGNTIYF
DNA: TGCGCCAGCAGCGCAGCCTCTGGAAACACCATATATTTT

size: .
J: TRBJ2-1
V: TRBV7-9
D: .
CDR3: CASSLTSSYNEQFF
DNA: TGTGCCAGCAGCTTAACTAGCTCCTACAATGAGCAGTTCTTC

size: few
J: TRBJ1-4
V: TRBV18
D: TRBD1
CDR3: CASSPQTGGTTNEKLFF
DNA: TGTGCCAGCTCACCACAGACAGGGGGCACAACTAATGAAAAACTGTTTTTT

size: .
J: TRBJ1-3
V: TRBV5-4
D: .
CDR3: CASSLESSSGNTIYF
DNA: TGTGCCAGCAGCTTGGAGTCTAGCTCTGGAAACACCATATATTTT

size: once
J: TRBJ1-5
V: TRBV24-1
D: .
CDR3: CATSGDISNQPQHF
DNA: TGTGCCACCAGTGGTGACATTAGCAATCAGCCCCAGCATTTT

size: .
J: TRBJ1-5
V: TRBV28
D: .
CDR3: CASSQGSQPQHF
DNA: TGTGCCAGCAGTCAGGGCAGTCAGCCCCAGCATTTT

size: .
J: TRBJ1-1
V: TRBV28
D: TRBD1
CDR3: CASHLFTDRGTEAFF
DNA: TGTGCCAGCCATCTATTCACGGACAGGGGCACTGAAGCTTTCTTT

size: .
J: TRBJ2-7
V: TRBV7-8
D: .
CDR3: CASRGRGSYEQYF
DNA: TGTGCCAGCAGGGGCAGGGGTTCCTACGAGCAGTACTTC

size: .
J: TRBJ2-7
V: TRBV7-9
D: TRBD2
CDR3: CASSSSMASGSYEQYF
DNA: TGTGCCAGCAGCTCCTCGATGGCTAGCGGGAGCTACGAGCAGTACTTC

size: .
J: TRBJ2-6
V: TRBV27
D: .
CDR3: CASTERVSGANVLTF
DNA: TGTGCCAGCACCGAACGAGTCTCTGGGGCCAACGTCCTGACTTTC

size: .
J: TRBJ2-1
V: TRBV7-9
D: .
CDR3: CASSSPPVHNEQFF
DNA: TGTGCCAGCAGCTCCCCCCCAGTACACAATGAGCAGTTCTTC

size: .
J: TRBJ2-7
V: TRBV2
D: .
CDR3: CASKSTGAFDEQYF
DNA: TGTGCCAGCAAATCCACCGGGGCTTTTGACGAGCAGTACTTC

size: .
J: TRBJ1-6
V: TRBV5-1
D: .
CDR3: CASSYDTANSPLHF
DNA: TGCGCCAGCAGCTACGATACCGCTAATTCACCCCTCCACTTT

size: .
J: TRBJ2-4
V: TRBV4-2
D: TRBD1
CDR3: CASSPDRVGNIQYF
DNA: TGTGCCAGCAGCCCCGACAGGGTCGGTAACATTCAGTACTTC

size: .
J: TRBJ1-5
V: TRBV19
D: TRBD1
CDR3: CASSKTGTDNQPQHF
DNA: TGTGCCAGTAGCAAGACTGGGACAGACAATCAGCCCCAGCATTTT

size: .
J: TRBJ1-5
V: TRBV7-2
D: .
CDR3: CASSSSLNQPQHF
DNA: TGTGCCAGCAGCTCTTCCCTAAATCAGCCCCAGCATTTT

size: .
J: TRBJ2-2
V: TRBV7-2
D: .
CDR3: CASSLAQDPNTGELFF
DNA: TGTGCCAGCAGCTTAGCTCAGGATCCGAACACCGGGGAGCTGTTTTTT

size: .
J: TRBJ2-5
V: TRBV7-2
D: .
CDR3: CASSWAGTGETQYF
DNA: TGTGCCAGCAGCTGGGCCGGGACGGGTGAGACCCAGTACTTC

size: .
J: TRBJ2-5
V: TRBV4-1
D: TRBD2
CDR3: CASSQGLAGVETQYF
DNA: TGCGCCAGCAGCCAAGGACTAGCGGGAGTAGAGACCCAGTACTTC

size: once
J: TRBJ1-6
V: TRBV10-3
D: .
CDR3: CAIRLGQLNNSPLHF
DNA: TGTGCCATCAGACTTGGACAGCTGAATAATTCACCCCTCCACTTT